The 15 T cell receptor beta chains below come from one sample, sequenced in a study of T cell responses to AZD1222 COVID-19 vaccine. The data were produced by immunoSEQ multiplex PCR, yet TCRdb's version contains in-frame clones alone and is incomplete. The sample consists of roughly 120,000 clones, 85% to 90% of them appearing once. The sample consisted of peripheral blood, taken 28 days after the second AZD1222 dose. These receptors were taken from an adult who received the AZD1222 COVID-19 vaccine.

The rearrangement links TRBV11-3 to TRBJ2-6; 7 bases are a match to TRBD1. Trimming cost V 6 bases and J 4 bases; bases outside gene matches: 12. The CDR3 has 17 amino acids. The V gene's germline CDR1 is SGHNT and CDR2 YENEEA. The DNA of the CDR3 is TGTGCCAGCAGGCGAACAGGGGTCACCTTCGGGGCCAACGTCCTGACTTTC. The encoded protein is CASRRTGVTFGANVLTF.

V is TRBV4-2 and J is TRBJ2-7; tentative D call: TRBD1 (6 bases). Trimming removed 1 base from V and 4 bases from J, with 17 bases in between. Germline lookup yields CDR1 LGHNA and CDR2 YNFKEQ. The CDR3 consists of 16 residues. CDR3 residues: CASSQAGAGVEYEQYF. The DNA for the CDR3 is TGTGCCAGCAGCCAAGCTGGGGCAGGGGTAGAGTACGAGCAGTACTTC.

This chain joins TRBV6-5 and TRBJ2-1, with 8 bases matching TRBD1. The CDR3 is 14 amino acids. Trimming cost V 6 bases and J 4 bases; bases outside gene matches: 5. Germline loops: CDR1 MNHEY, CDR2 SVGAGI. The CDR3 spells CASSAQGVYNEQFF. CDR3 nucleotides: TGTGCCAGCAGCGCACAGGGGGTGTACAATGAGCAGTTCTTC.

This clone was seen only a few times. V is TRBV7-9 and J is TRBJ1-5, with a tentative D call TRBD1 (5 bases). Germline loops: CDR1 SEHNR, CDR2 FQNEAQ (reference sequence). The CDR3 totals 13 residues. Trimming pared 4 bases from V and 3 bases from J, leaving 7 bases between. CDR3 amino acids: CASSSGTNQPQHF. CDR3 DNA sequence: TGTGCCAGCAGCTCCGGGACCAATCAGCCCCAGCATTTT.

J is TRBJ2-2 and V is TRBV7-3; a weak D match, TRBD2 (6 bases). The ends were cut back, 2 bases at V and 6 bases at J, with 22 bases in the middle. From germline, CDR1 is SGHTA and CDR2 FQGTGA. This CDR3 is built from 18 residues. The chain's CDR3 is CASSLDAPDYPGPGELFF. DNA of the CDR3: TGTGCCAGCAGCTTAGATGCCCCGGACTATCCGGGACCCGGGGAGCTGTTTTTT. The full variable domain, in which reference TRBV7-3 and TRBJ2-2 provide the parts outside the CDR3, is GAGVSQTPSNKVTEKGKYVELRCDPISGHTALYWYRQSLGQGPEFLIYFQGTGAADDSGLPNDRFFAVRPEGSVSTLKIQRTERGDSAVYLCASSLDAPDYPGPGELFFGEGSRLTVL.

The V and J genes are TRBV9 and TRBJ2-7; unclear D gene. The CDR3 extends over 13 amino acids. V was cut by 2 bases and J by 4 bases, with 10 bases left in between. The germline CDR1 and CDR2 sequences are SGDLS and YYNGEE. CDR3 residues: CASSVEVGYEQYF. In nucleotides, the CDR3 is TGTGCCAGCAGCGTGGAAGTAGGGTACGAGCAGTACTTC.

The chain recombines TRBV2 with TRBJ2-1; 8 positions agree with TRBD1. There are 16 residues in the CDR3. CDR1 and CDR2 (germline): SNHLY, FYNNEI. J lost 3 bases, V lost 5 bases, and 9 bases had no gene match. The DNA for the CDR3 is TGTGCCAGCAGTCGAAAGACAGGGGTCAGCTACAATGAGCAGTTCTTC. As protein: CASSRKTGVSYNEQFF.

The chain employs TRBV2 and TRBJ1-1, with D possibly TRBD1 on 5 matching bases. Germline CDR1 SNHLY, CDR2 FYNNEI. CDR3 length: 13 amino acids. V lost 6 bases to trimming and J lost 7 bases, with 15 bases between them. CDR3 protein: CASSPLGGGEAFF. The DNA for the CDR3 is TGTGCCAGCAGCCCGTTGGGGGGGGGTGAAGCTTTCTTT.

CDR3 DNA: TGTGCCAGCAGTTTCGCACAGGGTCCCTACGAGCAGTACTTC. It yields the protein CASSFAQGPYEQYF. The rearrangement links TRBV27 to TRBJ2-7; tentative D call: TRBD1 (6 bases). V lost 3 bases to trimming and J lost 2 bases, with 11 bases between them. Germline-derived CDR1 and CDR2 are MNHEY and SMNVEV (reference sequence). The CDR3 extends over 14 amino acids.

CDR3: CASSRVYGTGGNEQYF. CDR3 in DNA: TGTGCCAGCAGCCGGGTTTATGGGACAGGGGGCAACGAGCAGTACTTC. The chain joins TRBV5-6 to TRBJ2-7, with 12 bases that match TRBD1. The CDR3 contains 16 residues. Trimming cost V 4 bases and J 5 bases; bases outside gene matches: 10. CDR1 is SGHDT, CDR2 YYEEEE, per germline. Variable domain in full (rest from reference TRBV5-6 and TRBJ2-7): DAGVTQSPTHLIKTRGQQVTLRCSPKSGHDTVSWYQQALGQGPQFIFQYYEEEERQRGNFPDRFSGHQFPNYSSELNVNALLLGDSALYLCASSRVYGTGGNEQYFGPGTRLTVT.

The chain employs TRBV28 and TRBJ1-6; D not certain. This CDR3 has 18 amino acids. Trimming shortened V by 3 bases and J by 12 bases, and 27 bases separated the two germline ends. CDR1 is MDHEN, CDR2 SYDVKM, per germline. The CDR3 loop reads CASSFKQIRSGRKLPLHF. For the CDR3, the DNA is TGTGCCAGCAGTTTTAAGCAAATCAGAAGTGGGCGTAAATTACCCCTCCACTTT.

The rearrangement uses TRBV30 and TRBJ2-2; weak D call: TRBD2 (6 bases). V was cut by 3 bases and J by 1 base, with 9 bases left in between. CDR1 GTSNPN and CDR2 SVGIG come from the germline V gene (reference sequence). The CDR3 loop spans 14 amino acids. CDR3 residues: CAWSPGVNTGELFF. CDR3 nucleotide sequence: TGTGCCTGGAGCCCGGGGGTGAACACCGGGGAGCTGTTTTTT.

The J gene is TRBJ1-1, the V gene TRBV7-9, with D uncertain. In germline, CDR1 is SEHNR, CDR2 FQNEAQ (reference sequence). Trimming cost V 7 bases and J 1 base, with 10 bases left between them. The CDR3 spans 13 residues. The CDR3 DNA is TGTGCCAGCATTATGGATCGGAACACTGAAGCTTTCTTT. Its translation: CASIMDRNTEAFF.

This chain links TRBV6-4 with TRBJ1-4, with D maybe TRBD1 (5 bases). Germline V gene data show CDR1 as MRHNA and CDR2 as SNTAGT. This CDR3 contains 15 residues. Trimming shortened V by 4 bases and J by 5 bases, and 14 bases separated the two germline ends. CDR3 DNA sequence: TGTGCCAGCAGTGGCCTGGGACCGATAAATGAAAAACTGTTTTTT. Translated, it gives CASSGLGPINEKLFF.

The V call is TRBV5-1, the J call TRBJ2-1; 8 bases agree with TRBD1. The germline CDR1 and CDR2 sequences are SGHRS and YFSETQ. The CDR3 covers 16 residues. Trimming cost V 4 bases and J 4 bases; bases outside gene matches: 10. This CDR3 reads CASSPGQGLPYNEQFF. The CDR3 coding sequence is TGCGCCAGCAGCCCCGGACAGGGTTTGCCTTACAATGAGCAGTTCTTC. Using reference TRBV5-1 and TRBJ2-1 for the parts outside the CDR3, the full variable domain is KAGVTQTPRYLIKTRGQQVTLSCSPISGHRSVSWYQQTPGQGLQFLFEYFSETQRNKGNFPGRFSGRQFSNSRSEMNVSTLELGDSALYLCASSPGQGLPYNEQFFGPGTRLTVL.